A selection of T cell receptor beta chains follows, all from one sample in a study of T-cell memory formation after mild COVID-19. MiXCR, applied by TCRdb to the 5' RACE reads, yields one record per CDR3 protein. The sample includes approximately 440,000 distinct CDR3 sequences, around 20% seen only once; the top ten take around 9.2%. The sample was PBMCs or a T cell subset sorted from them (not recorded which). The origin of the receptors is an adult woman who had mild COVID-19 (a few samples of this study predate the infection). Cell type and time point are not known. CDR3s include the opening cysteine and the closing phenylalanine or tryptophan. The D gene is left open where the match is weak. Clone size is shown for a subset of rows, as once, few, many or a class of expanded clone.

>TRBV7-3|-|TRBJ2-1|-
CASSPWSGANSGQFF
TGTGCCAGCAGCCCCTGGTCGGGGGCGAACTCGGGGCAGTTCTTC
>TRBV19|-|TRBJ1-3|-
CASSIYRTAGNTIYF
TGTGCCAGTAGTATATATCGGACAGCTGGAAACACCATATATTTT
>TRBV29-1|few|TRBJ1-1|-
CSVEEGPGTEAFF
TGCAGCGTTGAGGAGGGCCCAGGGACTGAAGCTTTCTTT
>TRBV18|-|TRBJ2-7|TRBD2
CASSPPGLASTYEQYF
TGTGCCAGCTCACCACCAGGACTAGCGAGTACCTACGAGCAGTACTTC
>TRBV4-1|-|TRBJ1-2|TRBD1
CASSQDNRGVYTF
TGCGCCAGCAGCCAAGATAACAGGGGAGTCTACACCTTC
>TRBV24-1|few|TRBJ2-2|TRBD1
CATSMDRAAGELFF
TGTGCCACCAGTATGGACAGGGCGGCCGGGGAGCTGTTTTTT
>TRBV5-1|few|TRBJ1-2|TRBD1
CASSVYRGGDGYTF
TGCGCCAGCAGCGTGTACAGGGGGGGTGATGGCTACACCTTC
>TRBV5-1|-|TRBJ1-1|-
CASSSHWGSEAFF
TGCGCCAGCAGTTCCCATTGGGGATCTGAAGCTTTCTTT
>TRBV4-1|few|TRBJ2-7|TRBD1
CASSGRGGQGYEQYF
TGCGCCAGCAGCGGTCGGGGGGGACAGGGGTACGAGCAGTACTTC
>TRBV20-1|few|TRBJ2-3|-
CSATGRGVPLSTDTQYF
TGCAGTGCCACCGGTCGGGGCGTACCCTTGAGCACAGATACGCAGTATTTT
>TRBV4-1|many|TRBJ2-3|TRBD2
CASSPTSGGTDTQYF
TGTGCCAGCAGCCCTACTAGCGGGGGCACAGATACGCAGTATTTT
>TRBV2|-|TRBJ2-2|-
CASTRRAGQNTGELFF
TGTGCCAGCACCCGCCGGGCGGGGCAAAACACCGGGGAGCTGTTTTTT
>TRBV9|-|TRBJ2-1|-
CASSVSGGASYNEQFF
TGTGCCAGCAGCGTTTCCGGGGGAGCGTCCTACAATGAGCAGTTCTTC
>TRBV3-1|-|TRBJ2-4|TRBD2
CASSRAGSGRDIQYF
TGTGCCAGCAGCCGGGCTGGGTCTGGGAGGGACATTCAGTACTTC
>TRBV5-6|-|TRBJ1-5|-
CASSMGRNNQPQHF
TGTGCCAGCAGCATGGGACGGAACAATCAGCCCCAGCATTTT
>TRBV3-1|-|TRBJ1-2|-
CASTPKGGIGANYGYTF
TGTGCCAGCACCCCGAAGGGAGGGATCGGGGCTAACTATGGCTACACCTTC
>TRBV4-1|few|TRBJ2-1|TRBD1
CASSPRATGGNEQFF
TGCGCCAGCAGCCCTCGGGCCACAGGGGGGAATGAGCAGTTCTTC
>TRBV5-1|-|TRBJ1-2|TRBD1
CASSAGQGANYGYTF
TGCGCCAGCAGCGCGGGCCAGGGGGCCAACTATGGCTACACCTTC
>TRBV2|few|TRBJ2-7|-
CASSEASGRIEQYF
TGTGCCAGCAGTGAAGCCTCCGGGCGTATCGAGCAGTACTTC
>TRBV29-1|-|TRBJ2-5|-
CSARPGLKETQYF
TGCAGCGCCCGGCCTGGCCTTAAAGAGACCCAGTACTTC
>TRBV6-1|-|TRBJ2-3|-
CASSADRSDTQYF
TGTGCCAGCAGTGCGGACAGATCAGATACGCAGTATTTT
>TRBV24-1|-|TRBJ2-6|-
CATSGLRGSGANVLTF
TGTGCCACCAGTGGCTTGCGAGGGTCTGGGGCCAACGTCCTGACTTTC
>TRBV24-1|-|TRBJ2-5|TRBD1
CATSDAGQGVGTQYF
TGTGCCACCAGTGATGCGGGACAGGGCGTTGGGACCCAGTACTTC
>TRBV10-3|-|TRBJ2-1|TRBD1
CAISETTGAIYNEQFF
TGTGCCATCAGTGAGACGACAGGGGCCATCTACAATGAGCAGTTCTTC
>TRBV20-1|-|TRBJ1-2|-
CSSPVDGYTF
TGCAGTTCACCGGTTGATGGCTACACCTTC
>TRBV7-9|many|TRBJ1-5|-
CASSLDGVQPQHF
TGTGCCAGCAGCTTAGACGGAGTTCAGCCCCAGCATTTT
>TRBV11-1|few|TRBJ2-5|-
CASSLGELETQYF
TGTGCCAGCAGCTTAGGGGAGCTGGAGACCCAGTACTTC
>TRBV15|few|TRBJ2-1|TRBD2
CATGTSGAYNEQFF
TGTGCCACCGGGACTAGCGGGGCTTACAATGAGCAGTTCTTC
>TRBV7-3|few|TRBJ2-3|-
CASSLTLAVRTDTQYF
TGTGCCAGCAGCTTAACGTTGGCAGTACGTACAGATACGCAGTATTTT
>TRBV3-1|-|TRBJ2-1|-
CASSQVTGSGEQFF
TGTGCCAGCAGCCAAGTTACGGGGTCGGGTGAGCAGTTCTTC
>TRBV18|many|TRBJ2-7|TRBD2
CASSPGLAGGEQYF
TGTGCCAGCTCACCTGGACTAGCGGGAGGGGAGCAGTACTTC
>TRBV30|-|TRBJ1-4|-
CAWSIREKLFF
TGTGCCTGGAGTATTCGTGAAAAACTGTTTTTT
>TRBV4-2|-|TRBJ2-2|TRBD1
CASSQDGGQGSSAGELFF
TGTGCCAGCAGCCAAGATGGAGGACAGGGGAGTTCGGCCGGGGAGCTGTTTTTT
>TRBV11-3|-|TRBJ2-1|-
CASSPKGGADYNEQFF
TGTGCCAGCAGCCCCAAGGGGGGCGCAGACTACAATGAGCAGTTCTTC
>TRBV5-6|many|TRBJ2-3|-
CASSLATDTQYF
TGTGCCAGCAGCTTAGCGACAGATACGCAGTATTTT
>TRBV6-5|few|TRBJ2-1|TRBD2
CASRGLAGGYNEQFF
TGTGCCAGCAGGGGACTAGCGGGGGGCTACAATGAGCAGTTCTTC
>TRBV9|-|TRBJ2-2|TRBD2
CASSVVSSGMEIGTGELFF
TGTGCCAGCAGCGTAGTTTCTAGCGGGATGGAGATTGGCACCGGGGAGCTGTTTTTT
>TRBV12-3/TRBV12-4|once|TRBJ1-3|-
CASSTPWGRSGNTIYF
TGTGCCAGCAGTACCCCCTGGGGGCGTTCTGGAAACACCATATATTTT
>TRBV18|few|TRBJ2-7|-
CASSPLPTSYEQYF
TGTGCCAGCTCACCACTCCCGACTTCCTACGAGCAGTACTTC
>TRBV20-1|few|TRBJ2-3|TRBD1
CSGNRGDTQYF
TGCAGTGGCAACAGGGGAGATACGCAGTATTTT
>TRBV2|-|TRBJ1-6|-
CASSEITDYGSPLHF
TGTGCCAGCAGTGAAATCACGGATTATGGTTCACCCCTCCACTTT
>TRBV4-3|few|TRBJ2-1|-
CASSQDKAYNEQFF
TGCGCCAGCAGCCAGGACAAAGCCTACAATGAGCAGTTCTTC
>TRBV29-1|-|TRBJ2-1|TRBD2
CSVGLAGAAGWDEQFF
TGCAGCGTGGGACTAGCGGGAGCGGCCGGATGGGATGAGCAGTTCTTC
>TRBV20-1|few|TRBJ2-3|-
CSARDRPRVYTDTQYF
TGCAGTGCTAGAGATCGGCCCAGGGTATACACAGATACGCAGTATTTT
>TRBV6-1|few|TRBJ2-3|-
CASSEMAADTQYF
TGTGCCAGCAGTGAAATGGCTGCAGATACGCAGTATTTT
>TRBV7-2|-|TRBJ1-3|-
CASSRDGGRGNTIYF
TGTGCCAGCAGCCGCGACGGGGGGCGAGGAAACACCATATATTTT
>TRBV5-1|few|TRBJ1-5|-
CASSLTGWPNQPQHF
TGCGCCAGCAGCTTGACAGGGTGGCCGAATCAGCCCCAGCATTTT
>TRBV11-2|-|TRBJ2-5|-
CASSLGNRGNQETQYF
TGTGCCAGCAGCTTAGGGAACCGGGGGAACCAAGAGACCCAGTACTTC